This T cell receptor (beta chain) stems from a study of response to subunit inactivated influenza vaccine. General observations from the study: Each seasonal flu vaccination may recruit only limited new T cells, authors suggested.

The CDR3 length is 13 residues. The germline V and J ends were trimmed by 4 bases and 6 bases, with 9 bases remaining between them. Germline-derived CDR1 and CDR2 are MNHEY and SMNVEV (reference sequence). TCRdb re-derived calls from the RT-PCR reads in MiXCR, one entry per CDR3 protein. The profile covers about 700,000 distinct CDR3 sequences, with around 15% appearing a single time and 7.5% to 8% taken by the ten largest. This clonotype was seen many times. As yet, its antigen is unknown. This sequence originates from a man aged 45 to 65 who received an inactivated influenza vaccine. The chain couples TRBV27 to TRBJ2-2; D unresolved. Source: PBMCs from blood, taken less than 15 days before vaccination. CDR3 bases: TGTGCCAGCAGTTCCCATGCGGCCGGGGAGCTGTTTTTT. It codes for CASSSHAAGELFF.